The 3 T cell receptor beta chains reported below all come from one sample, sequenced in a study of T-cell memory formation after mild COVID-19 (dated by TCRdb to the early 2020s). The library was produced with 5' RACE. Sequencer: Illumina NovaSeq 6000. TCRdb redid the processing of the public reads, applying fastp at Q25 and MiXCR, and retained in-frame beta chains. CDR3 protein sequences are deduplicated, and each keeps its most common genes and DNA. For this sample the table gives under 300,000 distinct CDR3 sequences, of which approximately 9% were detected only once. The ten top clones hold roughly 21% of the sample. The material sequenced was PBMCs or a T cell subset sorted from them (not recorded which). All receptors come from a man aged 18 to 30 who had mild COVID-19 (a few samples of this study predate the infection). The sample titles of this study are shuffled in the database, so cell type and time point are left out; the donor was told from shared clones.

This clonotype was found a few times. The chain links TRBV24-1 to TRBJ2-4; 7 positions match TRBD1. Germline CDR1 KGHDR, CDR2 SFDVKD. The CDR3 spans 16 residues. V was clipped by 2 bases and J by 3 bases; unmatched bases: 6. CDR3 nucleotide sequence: TGTGCCACCAGTGATTCGCGGCAGGGGGACAAAAACATTCAGTACTTC. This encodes CATSDSRQGDKNIQYF.

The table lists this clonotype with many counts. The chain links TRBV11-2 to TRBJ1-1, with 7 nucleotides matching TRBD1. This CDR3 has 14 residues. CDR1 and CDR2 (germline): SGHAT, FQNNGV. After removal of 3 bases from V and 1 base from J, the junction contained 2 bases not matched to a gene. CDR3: CASSLGQPNTEAFF. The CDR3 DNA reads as TGTGCCAGCAGCTTGGGACAGCCGAACACTGAAGCTTTCTTT.

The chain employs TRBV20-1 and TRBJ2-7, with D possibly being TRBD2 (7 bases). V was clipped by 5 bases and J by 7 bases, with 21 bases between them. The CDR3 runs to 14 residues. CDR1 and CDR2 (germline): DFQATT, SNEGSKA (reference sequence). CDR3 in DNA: TGCAGTGCTGGCATGGGTCCCGAGGGGGGGGAGCAGTACTTC. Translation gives CSAGMGPEGGEQYF.